Listed here is a single T cell receptor beta chain. This clone has a handful of counts. Its antigen is not yet known. No base quality information exists; no much larger clone differs at one position. The entire isolated RNA was reverse transcribed using the High Capacity cDNA Reverse Transcription Kit, and thus expressed TCRB transcripts were sequenced. Deep immunoSEQ sequencing was applied to naive, central memory and regulatory T cell samples, giving an average of about 3.4 million total reads per sample. After sorted cells were lysed in RLT buffer, RNA was extracted with DNase-treated RNeasy Micro or Mini kits, with the choice depending on cell number. Each cell subset was processed on its own to prevent cross-contamination, while patient and healthy donor samples were processed together. The immunoSEQ multiplex PCR was used to amplify TCRB sequences from cDNA, generating 87-bp fragments that spanned the CDR3 region. The amplicons were sequenced using the Illumina HiSeq platform. Turning to the authors' computational methods: Synthetic template baselines were used to correct PCR bias computationally, reads within Hamming distance 2 were collapsed together, and singletons that could not be merged were discarded. Reads were aligned against IMGT to assign V, D and J genes, CDR3 length and insertions or deletions at six rearrangement sites. Within each subset, clonotype counts were normalized to sorted cell number, and only after that were true diversity and Gini coefficients computed with the tcR R package. Repertoire sharing was quantified using the overlap coefficient calculated on TCRB nucleotide sequences. Out-of-frame TCRB sequences from naive cells were analyzed as a proxy for the pre-selection repertoire. In TCRdb, the immuneACCESS table is reduced to in-frame sequences with V and J assigned. These tables do not hold every clone; where another copy was compared, an unresolved V gene accounts for under half, and the others remain unexplained. The V and J calls and the clone size are those of that table, but D and trimming were determined from the DNA. Here the sample has about 260,000 clones; roughly two thirds occur a single time. The top ten clones comprise 0.053% of the sample.

The germline V gene (reference sequence) sets CDR1 to LNHNV and CDR2 to YYDKDF. The CDR3 goes from the cysteine to the phenylalanine over 12 residues. Kept here is only the CDR3 DNA, which spans 36 bases and is read in frame from base 1. V loses 0 bases, J loses 12 bases, and the germline ends lie 12 bases apart. The data are from a study of beta chain features in type 1 diabetes (dated by TCRdb to 2016 to 2018). At the level of the whole study: Mean age, gender distribution, total cell number and subset yield were not different between patients and healthy donors. Regulatory and stem cell-like memory subsets were isolated from only 8 patients and about eight healthy donors, whereas naive and central memory subsets came from all 30 or so donors. Across all samples, almost 110 million sorted cells were examined, and cell number per subset correlated strongly with RNA yield. In the study, TCRB repertoires of sorted circulating CD4+ T cell subsets from recently diagnosed type 1 diabetes patients were compared with those of matched healthy donors.

Each donor gave one peripheral blood draw, approximately 120 mL on average, collected into heparinised tubes. Naive, central memory, regulatory and stem cell-like memory CD4+ T cells were sorted on a BD FACSAria II using a panel including CD45RO, CCR7, CD25, CD127, CD95 and CD27. Every sorted population had a purity above 95%. PBMCs were separated immediately by Lymphoprep density gradient centrifugation and were stained directly, without being cultured. So that batch effects would be minimized, each experiment stained and sorted samples in pairs, pairing one healthy donor with one patient. Study-level results and caveats: Naive, central memory and regulatory TCRB repertoires appeared to be more similar among patients than among healthy donors. Because cDNA was sequenced instead of genomic DNA, highly expressing activated cells could be over-represented, though the groups showed no difference in activation or CD3 levels. Because small numbers of individuals were included in the HLA sub-analyses, any influence of HLA type on TCRB rearrangement was left unresolved. Shorter templates might be favored by PCR, yet because patient and control samples were amplified and corrected together, any such skew would affect both groups equally. In all four CD4+ subsets, TCRB CDR3 length was moderately but significantly shorter in type 1 diabetes patients. At VDJ recombination sites, type 1 diabetes patients had fewer insertions and more deleted nucleotides, which implies abnormalities in thymic rearrangement.

The rearranged segments are TRBV15 and TRBJ2-7; the D gene cannot be resolved reliably. The clonotype comes from a man aged 25-45 years in good health. Sequencing input: naive CD4+ T cells from blood. The sample's cell subset or site label, decoded: true naive CD4+ T cells. DNA sequence: TGTGCCACCAGCAGAGATCTTGGCGTGGGGTACTTC. It translates to CATSRDLGVGYF.